This record covers a single TCR beta chain. Antigen unknown. The data were taken from a study of T cell repertoires in cytomegalovirus infection. Turning to the study itself: CMV infection plus the matching HLA type was flagged by public TCR beta signatures. Study-wide findings and caveats: In two of eight donors, the top clonotype was HLA-C-restricted CMV-specific. CMV carriers having the relevant HLA were flagged by cumulative public TCR beta family frequency.

The germline gives CDR1 MNHEY, CDR2 SMNVEV (reference sequence). The V end was cut by 6 bases, the J end by 4 bases, with 15 bases between. The CDR3 loop spans 14 amino acids. MiXCR, run by TCRdb on the reads, gives a single entry per CDR3 protein. Here the sample spans some 220,000 distinct CDR3 sequences, 35% to 40% being singletons. The input for sequencing was CD8+ T cells from cultured PBMCs, taken from culture after CMV antigen stimulation. This TCR was recovered from a human donor in good health (CMV status not recorded). Some clones in this sample may be carry-over from other donors' samples. The J gene is TRBJ1-2, the V gene TRBV27; D unclear. The chain's CDR3 is CASSSHPTSYGYTF. Written as DNA, the CDR3 is TGTGCCAGCAGCTCCCACCCGACGAGCTATGGCTACACCTTC.